Following are 8 T cell receptor beta chains from one sample sequenced in a study of blood T cells in healthy people across ages (dated by TCRdb to the mid-2010s). The library was built by means of 5' RACE. This sample was sequenced with an Illumina HiSeq 2500. A second about 7 to 11 cycle PCR used a sample-barcoded 5' primer and a J-beta primer mix. In-frame beta chains were kept once TCRdb had trimmed the public reads at Q25 with fastp and called clones with MiXCR. Each entry is one CDR3 protein sequence, shown with its most common DNA and genes. The sample table records 850,000 to 950,000 distinct CDR3 sequences; around 28% of these occur just once. The ten most abundant clones make up 17% of the sample. The material sequenced was blood. All receptors come from an elderly woman in good health.

This clonotype was seen ten or more times. The chain employs TRBV7-2 and TRBJ2-3, with TRBD2 matching over 8 bases. CDR3 length: 16 amino acids. CDR1 is SGHTA, CDR2 FQGNSA, per germline. V lost 1 base, J lost 4 bases, and 7 bases stayed unmatched. CDR3 nucleotide sequence: TGTGCCAGCAGCTTAGTAGCGGGAAAAAGGTCAGATACGCAGTATTTT. This gives the protein CASSLVAGKRSDTQYF. The full variable domain, with the rest looked up from reference TRBV7-2 and TRBJ2-3, is GAGVSQSPSNKVTEKGKDVELRCDPISGHTALYWYRQSLGQGLEFLIYFQGNSAPDKSGLPSDRFSAERTGGSVSTLTIQRTQQEDSAVYLCASSLVAGKRSDTQYFGPGTRLTVL.

This clonotype was seen a few times. The chain couples TRBV15 to TRBJ1-1; 11 bases line up with TRBD1. The CDR3 sequence is 14 residues long. Trimming cost V 3 bases and J 6 bases; bases outside gene matches: 3. Germline CDR1 and CDR2: LNHNV and YYDKDF (reference sequence). CDR3 sequence: CATSRDRGQAEAFF. The DNA for the CDR3 is TGTGCCACCAGCAGGGACAGGGGGCAGGCTGAAGCTTTCTTT.

The chain is built from TRBV6-1 and TRBJ1-4; D gene unclear. Germline-derived CDR1 and CDR2 are MNHNS and SASEGT. The CDR3 sequence is 15 residues long. V was trimmed by 4 bases and J by 0 bases, leaving 9 bases between them. CDR3 sequence reads: CASSVTRATNEKLFF. CDR3 coding DNA: TGTGCCAGCAGTGTGACGCGTGCAACTAATGAAAAACTGTTTTTT.

The chain uses TRBV18 and TRBJ1-1; no clear D. CDR3 size: 17 residues. CDR1 is KGHSH and CDR2 is LQKENI in the germline V gene. V lost 1 base and J 3 bases, leaving 18 bases between the germline ends. Here the CDR3 reads CASSPRIVSVGHTEAFF. In DNA, the CDR3 is TGTGCCAGCTCACCACGAATAGTGAGCGTTGGGCACACTGAAGCTTTCTTT.

The table lists this clonotype with many counts. V is TRBV24-1 and J is TRBJ1-2; 8 bases are shared with TRBD1. Trimming removed 1 base from V and 2 bases from J; junction bases left unmatched: 5. The CDR3 length is 16 residues. Germline lookup yields CDR1 KGHDR and CDR2 SFDVKD. The CDR3 protein is CATSDFSGTGNYGYTF. Here the CDR3 DNA reads TGTGCCACCAGTGATTTTTCCGGGACAGGAAACTATGGCTACACCTTC.

In this sample, this clonotype turned up many times. CDR3 bases: TGTGCCAGCAGCCCCAGGACAGGAGTTAGCACAGATACGCAGTATTTT. It specifies CASSPRTGVSTDTQYF. The V gene is TRBV9, the J gene TRBJ2-3, with 7 bases identical to TRBD1. J gave up 0 bases and V 4 bases, and 8 bases lay outside the gene matches. Germline CDR1 reads SGDLS; CDR2 reads YYNGEE. This CDR3 spans 16 amino acids.

This clonotype was seen at least ten times. This rearrangement joins TRBV27 to TRBJ2-7, with 10 nucleotides matching TRBD1. The V and J ends lost 0 bases and 3 bases, in that order; junction bases with no gene match: 8. From germline, CDR1 is MNHEY and CDR2 SMNVEV (reference sequence). The CDR3 loop spans 17 amino acids. CDR3 in DNA: TGTGCCAGCAGTTTATCTAGGACAGGGGGATATGGCTACGAGCAGTACTTC. It encodes CASSLSRTGGYGYEQYF.

This chain uses TRBV20-1 with TRBJ2-5; D unresolved. The CDR3 is 11 residues long. Trimming took 3 bases from V and 11 from J, leaving 13 bases between them. The germline CDR1 and CDR2 sequences are DFQATT and SNEGSKA (reference sequence). CDR3 sequence (DNA): TGCAGTGCTAGGGAGTCCAATGAGCAGTACTTC. Its protein product is CSARESNEQYF.